This T cell receptor (beta chain) was recorded in a study of identical twins. The study's findings and limits: For out-of-frame alpha sequences shared by twins, low generation probability was in excess. In beta out-of-frame sequences, the excess sharing between twins was weaker. Out-of-frame TCR alpha sharing in monozygotic twins exceeded recombination model predictions. Findings depended on cross-sectional statistics rather than tracking the same donors.

This clonotype appeared a few times. Its antigen is not known. Germline values: CDR1 SGHRS, CDR2 YFSETQ. The trim removed 3 bases at V and 5 bases at J, leaving 15 bases unmatched. This CDR3 comprises 17 residues. MiXCR was run by TCRdb on the 5' RACE reads, yielding one entry per CDR3 protein. The sample lists approximately 500,000 distinct CDR3 sequences; 15% were seen once. These data are also associated with another study on yellow fever vaccine responses in identical twins.

The sample was CD4+ T cells sorted from blood. This chain joins TRBV5-1 and TRBJ2-5; 8 nucleotides align to TRBD2. The receptor's source is a woman younger than 35 in good health. CDR3 region: CASSSASGLAVRETQYF. CDR3 sequence (DNA): TGCGCCAGCAGCTCGGCCTCCGGACTAGCTGTGAGGGAGACCCAGTACTTC.